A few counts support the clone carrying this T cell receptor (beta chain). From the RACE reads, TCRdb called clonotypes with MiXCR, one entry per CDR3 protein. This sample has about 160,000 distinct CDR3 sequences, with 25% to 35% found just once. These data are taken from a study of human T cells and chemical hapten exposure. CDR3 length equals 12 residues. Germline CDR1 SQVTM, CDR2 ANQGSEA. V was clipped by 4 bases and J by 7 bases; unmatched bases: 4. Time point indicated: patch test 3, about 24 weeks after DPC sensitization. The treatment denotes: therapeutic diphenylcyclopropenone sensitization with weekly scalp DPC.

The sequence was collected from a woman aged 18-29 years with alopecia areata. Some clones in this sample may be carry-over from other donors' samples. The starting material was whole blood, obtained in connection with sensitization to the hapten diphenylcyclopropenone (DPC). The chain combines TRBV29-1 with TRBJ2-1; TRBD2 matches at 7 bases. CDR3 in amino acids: CSVVTSSNEQFF. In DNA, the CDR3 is TGCAGCGTTGTGACTAGCAGTAATGAGCAGTTCTTC.